The TCR beta chain under discussion was sequenced for a study of shared clonotypes between healthy human individuals. Measured with immunoSEQ multiplex PCR; TCRdb has only the in-frame clones, and not every one. Among 2,500,000 or so clones listed, about nine tenths were seen once. The CDR3 extends over 12 amino acids. The V gene's germline CDR1 is MNHEY and CDR2 SVGAGI. Trimming removed 6 bases at V and 4 bases at J, with 9 bases between. What was sequenced was naive CD4+ T cells from PBMCs. Stated subset: CD45RA+ positively selected. The TCR sequence derives from a man aged 18 to 30 in good health. Some clones in this sample may be carry-over from other donors' samples. This sequence joins TRBV6-5 and TRBJ1-2, with D uncertain. In DNA form, the CDR3 reads TGTGCCAGCAGCGCCACTCTCTATGGCTACACCTTC. The encoded protein is CASSATLYGYTF.